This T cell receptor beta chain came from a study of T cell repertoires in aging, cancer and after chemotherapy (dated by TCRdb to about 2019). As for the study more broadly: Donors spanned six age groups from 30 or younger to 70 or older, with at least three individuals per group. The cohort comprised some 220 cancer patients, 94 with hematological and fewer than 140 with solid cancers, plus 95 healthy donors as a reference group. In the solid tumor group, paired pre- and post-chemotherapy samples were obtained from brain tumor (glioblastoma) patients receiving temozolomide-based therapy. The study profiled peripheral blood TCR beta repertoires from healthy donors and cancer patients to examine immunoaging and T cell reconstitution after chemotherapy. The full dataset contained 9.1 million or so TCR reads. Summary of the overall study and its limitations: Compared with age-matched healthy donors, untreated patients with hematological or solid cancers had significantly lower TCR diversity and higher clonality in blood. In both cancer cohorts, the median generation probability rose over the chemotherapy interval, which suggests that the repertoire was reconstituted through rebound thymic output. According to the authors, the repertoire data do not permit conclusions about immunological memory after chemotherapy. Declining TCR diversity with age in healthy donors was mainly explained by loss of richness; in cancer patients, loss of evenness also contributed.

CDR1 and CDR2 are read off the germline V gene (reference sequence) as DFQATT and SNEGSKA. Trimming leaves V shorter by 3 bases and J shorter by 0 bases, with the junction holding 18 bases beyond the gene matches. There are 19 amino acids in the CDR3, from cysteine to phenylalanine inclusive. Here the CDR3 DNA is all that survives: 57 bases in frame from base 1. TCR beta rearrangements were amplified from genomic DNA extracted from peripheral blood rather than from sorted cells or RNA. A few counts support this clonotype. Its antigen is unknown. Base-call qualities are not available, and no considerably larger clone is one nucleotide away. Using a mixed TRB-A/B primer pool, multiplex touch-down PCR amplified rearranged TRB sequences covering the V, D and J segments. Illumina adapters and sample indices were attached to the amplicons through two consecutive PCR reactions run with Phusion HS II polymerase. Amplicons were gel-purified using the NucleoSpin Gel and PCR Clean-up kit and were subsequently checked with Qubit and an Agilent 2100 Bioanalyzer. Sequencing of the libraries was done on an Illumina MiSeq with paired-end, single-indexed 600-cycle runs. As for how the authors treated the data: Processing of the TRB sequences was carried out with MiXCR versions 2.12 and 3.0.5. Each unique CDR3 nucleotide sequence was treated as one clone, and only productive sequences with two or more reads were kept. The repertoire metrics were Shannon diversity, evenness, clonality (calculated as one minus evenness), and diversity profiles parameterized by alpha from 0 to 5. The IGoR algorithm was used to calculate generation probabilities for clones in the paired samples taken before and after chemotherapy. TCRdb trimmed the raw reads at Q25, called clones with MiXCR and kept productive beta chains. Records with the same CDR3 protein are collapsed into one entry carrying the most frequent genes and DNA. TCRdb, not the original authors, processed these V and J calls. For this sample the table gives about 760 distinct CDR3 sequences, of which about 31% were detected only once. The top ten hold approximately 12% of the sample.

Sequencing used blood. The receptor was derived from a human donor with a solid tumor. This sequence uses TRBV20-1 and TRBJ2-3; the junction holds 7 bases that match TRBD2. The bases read TGCAGTGCTAGGCGCAAAAACCCAATTACGCGGGGGAGCACAGATACGCAGTATTTT. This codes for CSARRKNPITRGSTDTQYF.